This T cell receptor beta chain emerged from a study of cytomegalovirus exposure and HLA in healthy donors. The table lists this clone with a few counts. The CDR3 runs to 13 residues. CDR1 is SGHNT, CDR2 YYREEE, per germline (reference sequence). The ends lost 4 bases at V and 9 bases at J; junction bases unmatched: 7. In the PCR, 60 Vbeta and 13 Jbeta primers were used. TCRdb's table, derived via immunoSEQ multiplex PCR, lists solely in-frame clones and lacks some. The table has 80,000 to 130,000 clones, under 80% seen once. The sequence came from a woman younger than 30 in good health and CMV-seropositive. V usage is TRBV5-4 and J usage is TRBJ2-1; TRBD1 matches 7 bases. The sample comprised PBMCs. CDR3 residues: CASSPDRDSEQFF. CDR3 sequence (DNA): TGTGCCAGCAGCCCTGACAGGGACAGTGAGCAGTTCTTC.